This TCR beta chain was documented in a study of T-cell memory formation after mild COVID-19. About the study: Largely, TCR clusters stayed within a single donor.

5'RACE, which relied on constant-segment primers, yielded TCR alpha and TCR beta cDNA libraries carrying sample barcodes and UMIs. Each CDR3 protein gets one entry after TCRdb re-called the 5' RACE reads with MiXCR. The table records 200,000 to 300,000 distinct CDR3 sequences, around 17% of them present only once. The V and J ends lost 6 bases and 8 bases, in that order; junction bases with no gene match: 5. Germline CDR1 is MNHEY and CDR2 is SVGEGT. The CDR3 covers 13 residues. The source is a man between 18 and 35 years old who had mild COVID-19 (a few samples of this study predate the infection). Cell type and time point are not known. The gene calls are TRBV6-2 or TRBV6-3 and TRBJ2-1, with 9 bases matching TRBD1. Sequencing input: PBMCs or a T cell subset sorted from them (not recorded which). The CDR3 is CASRPTGGYEQFF. CDR3 nucleotide sequence: TGTGCCAGCAGACCAACAGGGGGCTATGAGCAGTTCTTC.